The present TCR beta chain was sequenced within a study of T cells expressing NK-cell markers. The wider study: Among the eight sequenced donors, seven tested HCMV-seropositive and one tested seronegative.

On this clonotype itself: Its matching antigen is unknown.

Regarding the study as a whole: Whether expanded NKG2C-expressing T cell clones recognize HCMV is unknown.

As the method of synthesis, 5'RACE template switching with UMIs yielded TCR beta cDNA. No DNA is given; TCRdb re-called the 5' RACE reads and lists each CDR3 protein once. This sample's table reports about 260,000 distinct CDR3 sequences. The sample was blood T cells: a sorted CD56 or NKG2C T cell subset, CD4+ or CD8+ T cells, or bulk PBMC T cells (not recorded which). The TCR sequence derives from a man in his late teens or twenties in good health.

CDR3 sequence: CASSAGGMGEQFF. The rearrangement joins TRBV12-3 or TRBV12-4 to TRBJ2-1; TCRdb's D call, TRBD2, is unchecked because there is no DNA. The CDR3 spans 13 residues.